This TCR beta chain was documented in a study of shared clonotypes between healthy human individuals (dated by TCRdb to about 2020). As for the study more broadly: The cohort included a few men and a couple of women between 18 and 49 years of age. Each donor's leukapheresis produced roughly between roughly 0.85 and 10 billion PBMCs. Per donor, three plates each were used for CD4 naive and CD4 memory, two for CD8 naive, and one for CD8 memory. Blood TCR repertoires of a handful of healthy adults were deeply sequenced to estimate repertoire size and the extent of clonotype sharing between individuals. To increase sequencing depth and limit assay-specific biases, TCR repertoire library preparation and sequencing were carried out by different laboratories using diverse techniques. Study-wide conclusions, independent of this receptor: Incomplete sequencing was indicated by rarefaction of sorted-subset datasets, despite the large sequencing depth. Based on pairwise subsampling, the degree of clonotype sharing among donors was expected to be affected by sequencing depth. Estimated clonotype richness was generally larger for naive than for memory subsets. Higher generation probabilities were observed for clonotypes shared by all four sorted-subset donors than for non-shared clonotypes. Because the study included a small number of donors, the genetic and exposure-history diversity represented was limited. Sampling was limited to blood, and TCR repertoires in tissue likely differ from TCR repertoires in blood. Sharing across a handful of donors was observed for 5% to 6.5% of naive CD4, 3% to 3.5% of naive CD8, about 2.5% of memory CD4, and about 0.4% of memory CD8 clonotypes.

On this clone: The antigen it recognizes is unknown. Per-base quality was not reported, and no clone a single base away is much larger than it.

The germline V gene (reference sequence) gives CDR1 as GTSNPN and CDR2 as SVGIG. V loses 0 bases of germline sequence and J loses 10 bases, and the interval between the two ends is 10 bases. The CDR3 runs 12 residues from the cysteine to the phenylalanine. The read is trimmed to its CDR3 DNA, 36 bases read in frame from base 1. CD8 naive samples consisted of CD45RO-negative cells that were positively selected for CCR7, yielding a CD45RA+CCR7+ population without TemRA cells. Donors were healthy HIV-negative adults with no recently reported acute infections or vaccinations. Every donor was a Caucasian adult residing in Nashville, Tennessee, USA. Blood was obtained by leukapheresis, after which PBMCs were separated by Ficoll-Histopaque density gradient centrifugation and cryopreserved in liquid nitrogen vapor phase. Analytical flow cytometry was used to check the purity and quantity of every magnetically sorted T cell population. Genomic DNA was isolated from each sorted fraction and quantified by UV absorbance on a Nanodrop 2000c.

Using the deep immunoSEQ assay, TCR CDR3 regions were amplified from genomic DNA by multiplex PCR. Genomic DNA extracted from each cell subset was distributed evenly over all wells of several immunoSEQ 96-well plates, and each plate served as one replicate. Each replicate PCR for sorted subsets received roughly 0.2 ug genomic DNA, equal to 28,000 or so T cell genomes. Purified libraries were quantified with a Qubit 3.0 fluorometer, sized on a Bioanalyzer 2100, and re-quantified with the KAPA Library Quantification kit. Each immunoSEQ 96-well plate was sequenced on its own single-read 150-cycle Illumina NextSeq 550 flow cell. The paper's data handling went like this. Because only junctional sequences without quality scores were contained in the immunoSEQ output, filtering matching that applied to full-length reads could not be performed. To assign V/J genes and CDR3, sequences were annotated using PyIR, a Python wrapper for IgBLAST v1.9, with IMGT germline references. Reads with weak V/J assignments (E-value above 1e-6), missing CDR3, stop codons, out-of-frame junctions, or ambiguous translated residues were removed. V3J clonotypes were defined by identical inferred V gene, J gene, and CDR3 amino acid sequence. The percentage overlap between two repertoires was calculated by dividing the number of shared unique clonotypes by the size of the smaller repertoire. Three approaches were used to assess repertoire richness: RTK rarefaction, the Chao1 estimator, and Recon v2.1 estimates of unobserved clonotypes. For all TCRbeta clonotypes obtained by the gDNA method from a handful of donors, generation probabilities were computed with OLGA. The source is immuneACCESS, and TCRdb retained only in-frame sequences with V and J called. Part of the clones is not carried over; for the studies checked, unresolved V genes explain less than half of this, and the remainder is unexplained. For V, J and clone size, that table is used; D and trimming come from the DNA. The sample records about 2.1 million clones, under 95% of which are singletons. The ten largest clonotypes hold under 2% of the sample.

The sample taken for sequencing was naive CD8+ T cells from PBMCs. What this sample's cell subset or site label stands for: CD45RA+CCR7+. The sequence came from a man aged 18 to 29 in good health. Some clones in this sample may be carry-over from other donors' samples. The chain was built from TRBV30 and TRBJ2-1; perhaps TRBD2 is the D gene, with 6 bases matching. In nucleotides, the sequence is TGTGCCTGGAGTGTACTCGGACTAGAGCAGTTCTTC. It is translated as CAWSVLGLEQFF.